This record looks at one T cell receptor (beta chain) sequence and its context. The antigen remains unidentified. The data originate from a study of T cell repertoires in cytomegalovirus infection. Overall study results and limits: Accumulated public TCR beta family frequency recognized individuals carrying CMV together with the relevant HLA. HLA-C-restricted, CMV-specific TCR beta clonotypes were dominant ex vivo.

TCRdb analysed the reads with MiXCR anew, one entry per CDR3 protein. The repertoire holds approximately 500,000 distinct CDR3 sequences, with about 33% as singletons. The source material was cultured PBMCs, sampled from culture after CMV antigen stimulation. This receptor was obtained from a human donor in good health (CMV status not recorded). Some clones in this sample may be carry-over from other donors' samples.

The CDR3 sequence: CASSQDPRPSGRAPDTQYF. In nucleotides, the CDR3 is TGCGCCAGCAGCCAAGACCCCCGCCCTAGCGGGAGGGCCCCAGATACGCAGTATTTT. This chain joins TRBV4-3 and TRBJ2-3; TRBD2 matches at 12 bases. Trimming at V came to 0 bases and at J to 4 bases, leaving 11 bases not matched to a gene. The germline CDR1 and CDR2 sequences are LGHNA and YSLEER. This CDR3 comprises 19 residues.